This note documents a single T cell receptor beta chain sequence. Its antigen is unidentified. This entry belongs to a study of early T cells in non-severe SARS-CoV-2 infection. The library protocol tagged individual cDNA molecules with unique molecular identifiers. TCRdb processed the 5' RACE reads anew with MiXCR; each CDR3 protein has one entry. The table lists about 60,000 distinct CDR3 sequences, roughly 9.1% of them singletons. Study-wide results and caveats: Using VDJdb, the matching emphasized anti-spike CD8 responses while missing private and CD4 specificities.

The receptor was derived from an adult who was a healthcare worker with PCR-confirmed SARS-CoV-2 infection or an uninfected control (not recorded which). The material sequenced was whole blood.

The CDR3 sequence: CASSQDSGARETQYF. CDR3 coding DNA: TGCGCCAGCAGCCAAGACTCGGGGGCTCGAGAGACCCAGTACTTC. This chain connects TRBV4-1 to TRBJ2-5; either TRBD1 or TRBD2 may fit D (6 bases each). V lost 0 bases and J lost 4, with 12 bases in between. Germline-derived CDR1 and CDR2 are MGHRA and YSYEKL. The CDR3 is made up of 15 amino acids.